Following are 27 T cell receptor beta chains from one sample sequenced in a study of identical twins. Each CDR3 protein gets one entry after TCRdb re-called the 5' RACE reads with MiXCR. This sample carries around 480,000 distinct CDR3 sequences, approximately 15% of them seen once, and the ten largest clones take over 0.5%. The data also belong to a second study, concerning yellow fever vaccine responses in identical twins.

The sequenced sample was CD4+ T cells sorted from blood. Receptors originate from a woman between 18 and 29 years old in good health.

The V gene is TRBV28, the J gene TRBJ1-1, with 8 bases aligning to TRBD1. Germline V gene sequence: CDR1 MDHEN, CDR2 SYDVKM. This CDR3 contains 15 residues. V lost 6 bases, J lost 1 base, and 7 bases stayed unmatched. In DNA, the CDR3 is TGTGCCAGCAGCTCAGGGGGCAGGAAGAACACTGAAGCTTTCTTT. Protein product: CASSSGGRKNTEAFF.

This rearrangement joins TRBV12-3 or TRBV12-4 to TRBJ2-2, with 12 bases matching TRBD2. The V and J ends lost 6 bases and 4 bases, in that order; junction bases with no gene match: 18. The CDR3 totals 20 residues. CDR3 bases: TGTGCCAGCAGGGGCGGACGGGCTAGCGGGGGGGCCGAGGGCACCGGGGAGCTGTTTTTT. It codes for CASRGGRASGGAEGTGELFF.

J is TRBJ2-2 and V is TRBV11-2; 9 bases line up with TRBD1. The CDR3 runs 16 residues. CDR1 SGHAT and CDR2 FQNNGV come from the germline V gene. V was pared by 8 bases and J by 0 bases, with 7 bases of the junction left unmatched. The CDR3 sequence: CASSLTGGANTGELFF. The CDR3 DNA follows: TGTGCCAGCTCCCTGACAGGGGGGGCGAACACCGGGGAGCTGTTTTTT.

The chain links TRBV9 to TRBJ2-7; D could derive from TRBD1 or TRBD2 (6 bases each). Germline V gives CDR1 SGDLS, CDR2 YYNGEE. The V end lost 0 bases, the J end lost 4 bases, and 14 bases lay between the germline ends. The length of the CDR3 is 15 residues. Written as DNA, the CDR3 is TGTGCCAGCAGCGTAGCTTTGGGGGGCAGATACGAGCAGTACTTC. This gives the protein CASSVALGGRYEQYF.

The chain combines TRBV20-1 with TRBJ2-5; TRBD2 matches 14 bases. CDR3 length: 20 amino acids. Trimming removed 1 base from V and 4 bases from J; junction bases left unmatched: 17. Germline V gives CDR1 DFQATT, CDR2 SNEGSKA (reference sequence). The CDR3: CSARAWARLAGGPPRETQYF. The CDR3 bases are TGCAGTGCTAGAGCCTGGGCCAGACTAGCGGGAGGGCCCCCGCGAGAGACCCAGTACTTC.

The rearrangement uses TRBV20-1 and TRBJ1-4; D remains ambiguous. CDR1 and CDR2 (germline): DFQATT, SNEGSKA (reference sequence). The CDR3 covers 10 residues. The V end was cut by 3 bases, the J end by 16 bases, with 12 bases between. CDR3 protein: CSASLGPEFF. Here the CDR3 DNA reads TGCAGTGCTAGTCTGGGCCCGGAGTTTTTT.

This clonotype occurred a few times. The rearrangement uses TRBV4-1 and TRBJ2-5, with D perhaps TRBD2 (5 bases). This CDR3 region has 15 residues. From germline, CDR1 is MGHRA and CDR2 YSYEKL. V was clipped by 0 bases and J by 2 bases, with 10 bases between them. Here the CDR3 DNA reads TGCGCCAGCAGCCAAGATTTCGGACTGCAAGAGACCCAGTACTTC. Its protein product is CASSQDFGLQETQYF.

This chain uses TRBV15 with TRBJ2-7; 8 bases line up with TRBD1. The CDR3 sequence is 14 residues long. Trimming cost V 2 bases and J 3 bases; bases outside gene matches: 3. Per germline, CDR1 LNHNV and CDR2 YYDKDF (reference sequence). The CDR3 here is CATSRQGAVYEQYF. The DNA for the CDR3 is TGTGCCACCAGCAGACAGGGGGCTGTCTACGAGCAGTACTTC.

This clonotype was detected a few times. The CDR3 nucleotides read TGTGCCAGTAGTTCATCGGGGCTAGCCCATGAGCAGTTCTTC. Amino acid sequence: CASSSSGLAHEQFF. The rearrangement links TRBV19 to TRBJ2-1, with D possibly being TRBD1 or TRBD2 (5 bases each). Germline V gene sequence: CDR1 LNHDA, CDR2 SQIVND (reference sequence). The CDR3 has 14 amino acids. V lost 5 bases and J lost 8, with 16 bases in between.

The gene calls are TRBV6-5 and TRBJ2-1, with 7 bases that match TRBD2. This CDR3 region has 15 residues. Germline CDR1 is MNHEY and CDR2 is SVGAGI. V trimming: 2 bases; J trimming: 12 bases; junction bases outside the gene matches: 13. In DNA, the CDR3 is TGTGCCAGCAGTTACGACTGGGACCGGACTAGATCGCAGTTCTTC. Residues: CASSYDWDRTRSQFF.

The CDR3 region is CASSEQGFSSTQYF. The DNA for the CDR3 is TGCGCCAGCAGTGAACAGGGATTCTCTTCGACCCAGTACTTC. The J gene is TRBJ2-5, the V gene TRBV10-2; weak D call: TRBD1 (6 bases). This CDR3 contains 14 residues. Germline CDR1 and CDR2: WSHSY and SAAADI. Trimming pared 3 bases from V and 7 bases from J, leaving 15 bases between.

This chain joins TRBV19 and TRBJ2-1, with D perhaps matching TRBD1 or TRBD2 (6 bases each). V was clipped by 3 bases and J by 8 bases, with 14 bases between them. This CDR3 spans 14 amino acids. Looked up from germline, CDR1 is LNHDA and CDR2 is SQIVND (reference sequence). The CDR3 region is CASSMGGRVDEQFF. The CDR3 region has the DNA TGTGCCAGTAGTATGGGGGGCAGGGTAGATGAGCAGTTCTTC.

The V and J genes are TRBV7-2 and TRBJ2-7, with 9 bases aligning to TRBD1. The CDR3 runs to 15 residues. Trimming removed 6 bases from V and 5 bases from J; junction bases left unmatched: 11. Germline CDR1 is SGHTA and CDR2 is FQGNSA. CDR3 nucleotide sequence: TGTGCCAGCAGATTAAGCGCACAGGGGGCAGACGAGCAGTACTTC. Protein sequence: CASRLSAQGADEQYF.

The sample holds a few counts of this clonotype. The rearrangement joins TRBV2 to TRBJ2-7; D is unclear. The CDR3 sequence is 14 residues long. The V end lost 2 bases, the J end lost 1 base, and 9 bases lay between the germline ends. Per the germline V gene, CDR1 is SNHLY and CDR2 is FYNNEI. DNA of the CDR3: TGTGCCAGCAGTGAACGGACGGCGTCCTACGAGCAGTACTTC. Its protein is CASSERTASYEQYF.

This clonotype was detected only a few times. CDR3 nucleotide sequence: TGCGCCAGCAGGGAACAGACAGGGGTTAGCGGGGAGCTGTTTTTT. The encoded protein is CASREQTGVSGELFF. This chain joins TRBV5-1 and TRBJ2-2; 8 nucleotides agree with TRBD1. Unmatched junction bases numbered 10, after V lost 5 bases and J lost 7 bases. The V gene's germline CDR1 is SGHRS and CDR2 YFSETQ. This CDR3 is 15 amino acids long.

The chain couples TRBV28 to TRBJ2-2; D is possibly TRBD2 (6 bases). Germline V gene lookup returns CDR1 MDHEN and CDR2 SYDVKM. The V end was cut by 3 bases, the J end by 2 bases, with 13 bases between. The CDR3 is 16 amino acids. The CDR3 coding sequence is TGTGCCAGCAGTTTCCCCGGGAGCCCAAACACCGGGGAGCTGTTTTTT. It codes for CASSFPGSPNTGELFF.

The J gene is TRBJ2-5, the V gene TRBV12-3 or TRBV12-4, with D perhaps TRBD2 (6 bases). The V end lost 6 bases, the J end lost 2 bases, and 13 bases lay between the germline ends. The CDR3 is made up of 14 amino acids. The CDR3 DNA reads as TGTGCCAGCAGGGTCCGGGGGTTTCAAGAGACCCAGTACTTC. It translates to CASRVRGFQETQYF.

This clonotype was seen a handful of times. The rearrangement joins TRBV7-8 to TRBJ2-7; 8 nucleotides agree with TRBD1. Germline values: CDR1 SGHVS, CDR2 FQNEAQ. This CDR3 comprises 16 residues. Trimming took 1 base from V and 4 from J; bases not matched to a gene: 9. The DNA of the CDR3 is TGTGCCAGCAGCTTAGGTAGACAGGGGATCCTTTACGAGCAGTACTTC. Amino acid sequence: CASSLGRQGILYEQYF.

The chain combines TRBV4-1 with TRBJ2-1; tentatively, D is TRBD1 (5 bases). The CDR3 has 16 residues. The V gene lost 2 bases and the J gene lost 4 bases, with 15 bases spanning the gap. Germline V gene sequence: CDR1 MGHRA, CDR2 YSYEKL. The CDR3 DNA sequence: TGCGCCAGCAGCCAATTGGGGCTCCTGGGATACAATGAGCAGTTCTTC. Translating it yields CASSQLGLLGYNEQFF.

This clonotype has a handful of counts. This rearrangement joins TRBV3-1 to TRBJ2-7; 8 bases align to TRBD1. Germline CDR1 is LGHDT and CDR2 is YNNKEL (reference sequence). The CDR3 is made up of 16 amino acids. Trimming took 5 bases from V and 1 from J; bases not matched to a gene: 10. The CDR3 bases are TGTGCCAGCAGCGACTCCGACAGGGGTTATTCCTACGAGCAGTACTTC. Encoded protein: CASSDSDRGYSYEQYF.

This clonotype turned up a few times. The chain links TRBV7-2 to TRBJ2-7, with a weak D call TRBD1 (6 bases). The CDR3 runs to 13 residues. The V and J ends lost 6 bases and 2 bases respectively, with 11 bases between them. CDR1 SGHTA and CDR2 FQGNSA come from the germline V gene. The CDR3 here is CASRAGVTYEQYF. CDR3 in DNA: TGTGCCAGCAGGGCAGGGGTAACCTACGAGCAGTACTTC.

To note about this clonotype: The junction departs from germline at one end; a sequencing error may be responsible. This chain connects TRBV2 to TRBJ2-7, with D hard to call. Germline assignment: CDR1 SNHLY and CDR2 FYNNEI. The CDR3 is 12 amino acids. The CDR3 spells CASTANIYEQYF. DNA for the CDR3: TGTGCAAGCACAGCAAATATCTACGAGCAGTACTTC.

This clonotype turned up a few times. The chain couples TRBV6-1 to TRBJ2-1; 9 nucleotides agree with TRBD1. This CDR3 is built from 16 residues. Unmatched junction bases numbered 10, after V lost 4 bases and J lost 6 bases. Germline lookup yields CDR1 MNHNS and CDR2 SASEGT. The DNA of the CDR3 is TGTGCCAGCAGTGGACCCGGGACAGGGTTGCCCAATGAGCAGTTCTTC. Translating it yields CASSGPGTGLPNEQFF.

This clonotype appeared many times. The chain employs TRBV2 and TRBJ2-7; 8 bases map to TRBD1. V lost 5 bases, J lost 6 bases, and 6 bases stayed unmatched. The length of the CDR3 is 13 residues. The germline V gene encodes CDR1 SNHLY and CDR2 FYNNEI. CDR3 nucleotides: TGTGCCAGCAGTTTACTCGGACAGGGCGAGCAGTACTTC. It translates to CASSLLGQGEQYF.

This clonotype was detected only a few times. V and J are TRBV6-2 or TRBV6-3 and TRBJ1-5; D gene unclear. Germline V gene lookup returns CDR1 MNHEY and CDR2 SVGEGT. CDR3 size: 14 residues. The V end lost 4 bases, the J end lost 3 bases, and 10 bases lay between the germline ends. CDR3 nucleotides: TGTGCCAGCAGTTTGGAAGGCTTCAATCAGCCCCAGCATTTT. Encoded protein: CASSLEGFNQPQHF.

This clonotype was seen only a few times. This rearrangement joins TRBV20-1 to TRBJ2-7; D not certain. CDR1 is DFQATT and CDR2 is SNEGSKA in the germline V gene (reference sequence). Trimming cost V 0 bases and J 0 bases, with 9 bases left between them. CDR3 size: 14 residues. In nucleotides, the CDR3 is TGCAGTGCTAGAGATCCTCAGAGCTCCTACGAGCAGTACTTC. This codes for CSARDPQSSYEQYF.

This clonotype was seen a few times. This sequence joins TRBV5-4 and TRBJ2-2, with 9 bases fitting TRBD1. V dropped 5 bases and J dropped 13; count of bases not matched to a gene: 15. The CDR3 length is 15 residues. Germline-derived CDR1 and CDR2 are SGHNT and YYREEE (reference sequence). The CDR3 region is CASSPGTGRRPALFF. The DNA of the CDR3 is TGTGCCAGCAGTCCTGGGACAGGGAGGCGCCCAGCGCTGTTTTTT. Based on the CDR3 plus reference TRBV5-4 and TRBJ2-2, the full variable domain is ETGVTQSPTHLIKTRGQQVTLRCSSQSGHNTVSWYQQALGQGPQFIFQYYREEENGRGNFPPRFSGLQFPNYSSELNVNALELDDSALYLCASSPGTGRRPALFFGEGSRLTVL.